This TCR beta chain was sequenced in a study of blood T cell repertoires in COVID-19. Germline loops: CDR1 DFQATT, CDR2 SNEGSKA (reference sequence). The CDR3 runs 15 residues. J was trimmed by 5 bases and V by 3 bases; bases with no gene match: 11. Repertoires were generated with immunoSEQ multiplex PCR, while TCRdb's copy carries only in-frame clones and drops some. Among over 80,000 clones listed, about 89% were seen once. The receptor comes from a man aged 50 to 60 with acute or convalescent COVID-19. Sequences were obtained from peripheral blood. This chain uses TRBV20-1 with TRBJ2-5, with 8 bases that match TRBD2. Here the CDR3 DNA reads TGCAGTGCTAGTGTGGCGGGGGGCCGCGATGAGACCCAGTACTTC. It encodes CSASVAGGRDETQYF.